A single sample is the source of the 8 T cell receptor beta chains below, sequenced in a study of OX40 agonist ivuxolimab in advanced cancers. The protocol was immunoSEQ multiplex PCR, while the TCRdb copy is restricted to in-frame clones and leaves out a portion. The sample carries some 90,000 clones, roughly 89% recorded once. The sequenced sample was CD4+ or CD8+ T cells sorted from blood, obtained in a trial of the OX40 agonist ivuxolimab. These receptors all stem from an adult with an advanced solid tumor such as melanoma, head and neck, liver or kidney cancer.

The rearrangement links TRBV6-5 to TRBJ2-2; the match to TRBD1 covers 9 bases. The CDR3 spans 15 residues. Unmatched junction bases numbered 6, after V lost 5 bases and J lost 5 bases. CDR1 MNHEY and CDR2 SVGAGI come from the germline V gene. CDR3 nucleotide sequence: TGTGCCAGCAGTGCGACCGGGACAGGGACCGGGGAGCTGTTTTTT. Translated, it gives CASSATGTGTGELFF.

This clone was picked up one time. The rearrangement uses TRBV19 and TRBJ2-5; D might be TRBD2 (5 bases). Per germline, CDR1 LNHDA and CDR2 SQIVND (reference sequence). The CDR3 has 14 amino acids. V was clipped by 1 base and J by 3 bases, with 9 bases between them. CDR3 DNA: TGTGCCAGTAGTATAGGCGGGCGCGAAGAGACCCAGTACTTC. Translated: CASSIGGREETQYF.

The V gene is TRBV27, the J gene TRBJ2-1; D is possibly TRBD1 (7 bases). In germline, CDR1 is MNHEY, CDR2 SMNVEV (reference sequence). The CDR3 sequence is 16 residues long. V was clipped by 4 bases and J by 2 bases, with 15 bases between them. CDR3 bases: TGTGCCAGCAGTTCTACCCCAGGGGGGACCTACAATGAGCAGTTCTTC. Translated: CASSSTPGGTYNEQFF.

The sample holds one count of this clone. V gene TRBV7-3 combines with J gene TRBJ2-2; TRBD2 agrees at 7 bases. The germline gives CDR1 SGHTA, CDR2 FQGTGA. With 4 bases clipped from V and 1 base from J, the junction kept 3 bases outside the gene matches. The length of the CDR3 is 15 residues. The CDR3 here is CASSSRGGNTGELFF. CDR3 DNA: TGTGCCAGCAGCTCCCGCGGGGGGAACACCGGGGAGCTGTTTTTT. The full variable domain, completed using reference TRBV7-3 and TRBJ2-2, is GAGVSQTPSNKVTEKGKYVELRCDPISGHTALYWYRQSLGQGPEFLIYFQGTGAADDSGLPNDRFFAVRPEGSVSTLKIQRTERGDSAVYLCASSSRGGNTGELFFGEGSRLTVL.

The chain uses TRBV7-9 and TRBJ2-3, with 8 bases matching TRBD2. The CDR3 consists of 16 residues. Germline V gene sequence: CDR1 SEHNR, CDR2 FQNEAQ (reference sequence). V dropped 3 bases and J dropped 5; count of bases not matched to a gene: 10. The CDR3 DNA follows: TGTGCCAGCAGCTTCGGCCCAGGCGGGAGGTTAGATACGCAGTATTTT. Amino acids: CASSFGPGGRLDTQYF.

This clone was picked up a small number of times. V and J are TRBV7-9 and TRBJ2-7, with D possibly matching TRBD2 (6 bases). There are 14 residues in the CDR3. Trimming stripped 2 bases from V and 1 base from J, with 9 bases between. Looked up from germline, CDR1 is SEHNR and CDR2 is FQNEAQ (reference sequence). The CDR3 region is CASSLLAGSYEQYF. The CDR3 region has the DNA TGTGCCAGCAGCTTACTCGCGGGGTCCTACGAGCAGTACTTC.

V gene TRBV18 combines with J gene TRBJ2-1, with D possibly TRBD2 on 6 matching bases. In germline, CDR1 is KGHSH, CDR2 LQKENI. The CDR3 extends over 12 amino acids. The ends were cut back, 4 bases at V and 14 bases at J, with 15 bases in the middle. The CDR3 region is CASSRPPTREFF. CDR3 DNA sequence: TGTGCCAGCTCACGGCCGCCGACTAGGGAGTTCTTC.

This chain links TRBV6-1 with TRBJ1-4; D gene ambiguous. Trimming left V 5 bases short and J 5 bases short, with 6 bases between. This CDR3 region has 12 residues. Germline V lookup: CDR1 MNHNS, CDR2 SASEGT. The CDR3 loop reads CASSYGNEKLFF. The DNA of the CDR3 is TGTGCCAGCAGTTATGGAAATGAAAAACTGTTTTTT.